This paragraph reports one TCR beta chain. The antigen is unknown. The identical CDR3 is also encoded by other nucleotide sequences in the sample. The data are from a study of shared clonotypes between healthy human individuals. The CDR3 has 14 residues. The V end was cut by 4 bases, the J end by 5 bases, with 12 bases between. The germline gives CDR1 SGHRS, CDR2 YFSETQ. Method: immunoSEQ multiplex PCR; TCRdb's copy keeps in-frame clones and lacks some. The repertoire includes hundreds of thousands of clones, around 73% of them detected once, and roughly 1.9% sits in the top ten. Study conclusions and caveats: Around 5.4% of naive CD4 clonotypes were common to a handful of donors.

This clonotype was obtained from a woman aged 25 to 39 in good health. This rearrangement joins TRBV5-1 to TRBJ2-2; D possibly uses TRBD1 or TRBD2 (5 bases each). Sequenced sample: memory CD4+ T cells sorted from blood. The subset was: CD45RA-negative fraction. CDR3 DNA: TGCGCCAGCAGCCCGGGGACGGTGACCGGGGAGCTGTTTTTT. Translation: CASSPGTVTGELFF.